Each of the 2 T cell receptor beta chains below was sequenced from the same sample in a study of human T cells and chemical hapten exposure. MiXCR, applied by TCRdb to the RACE reads, yields one record per CDR3 protein. The sample consists of 75,000 to 90,000 distinct CDR3 sequences, roughly 7.1% of them appearing once. Indicated time point: patch test 1, 2 weeks after DPC sensitization. Treatment meaning: therapeutic diphenylcyclopropenone sensitization with weekly scalp DPC. The sample in question was whole blood, obtained in connection with sensitization to the hapten diphenylcyclopropenone (DPC). The receptor source for this set is a woman aged 25 to 39 with alopecia areata. Some clones in this sample may be carry-over from other donors' samples.

This clonotype has a handful of counts. This chain uses TRBV3-1 with TRBJ2-3; D uncertain. Per germline, CDR1 LGHDT and CDR2 YNNKEL (reference sequence). This CDR3 has 13 residues. Deletions cut 3 bases from V and 5 bases from J, with 9 bases between. This CDR3 is CASSQGWGDTQYF. The CDR3 region has the DNA TGTGCCAGCAGCCAGGGATGGGGAGATACGCAGTATTTT.

Notes on this clonotype: Possible read error: a much larger clone is one base away. V gene TRBV7-9 combines with J gene TRBJ2-3; 9 bases are a match to TRBD1. The germline gives CDR1 SEHNR, CDR2 FQNEAQ (reference sequence). The CDR3 is 14 amino acids. The CDR3 protein is CASRGTGSTETQYF. The CDR3, as DNA: TGTGCCAGCAGAGGGACAGGGAGCACAGAAACGCAGTATTTT.